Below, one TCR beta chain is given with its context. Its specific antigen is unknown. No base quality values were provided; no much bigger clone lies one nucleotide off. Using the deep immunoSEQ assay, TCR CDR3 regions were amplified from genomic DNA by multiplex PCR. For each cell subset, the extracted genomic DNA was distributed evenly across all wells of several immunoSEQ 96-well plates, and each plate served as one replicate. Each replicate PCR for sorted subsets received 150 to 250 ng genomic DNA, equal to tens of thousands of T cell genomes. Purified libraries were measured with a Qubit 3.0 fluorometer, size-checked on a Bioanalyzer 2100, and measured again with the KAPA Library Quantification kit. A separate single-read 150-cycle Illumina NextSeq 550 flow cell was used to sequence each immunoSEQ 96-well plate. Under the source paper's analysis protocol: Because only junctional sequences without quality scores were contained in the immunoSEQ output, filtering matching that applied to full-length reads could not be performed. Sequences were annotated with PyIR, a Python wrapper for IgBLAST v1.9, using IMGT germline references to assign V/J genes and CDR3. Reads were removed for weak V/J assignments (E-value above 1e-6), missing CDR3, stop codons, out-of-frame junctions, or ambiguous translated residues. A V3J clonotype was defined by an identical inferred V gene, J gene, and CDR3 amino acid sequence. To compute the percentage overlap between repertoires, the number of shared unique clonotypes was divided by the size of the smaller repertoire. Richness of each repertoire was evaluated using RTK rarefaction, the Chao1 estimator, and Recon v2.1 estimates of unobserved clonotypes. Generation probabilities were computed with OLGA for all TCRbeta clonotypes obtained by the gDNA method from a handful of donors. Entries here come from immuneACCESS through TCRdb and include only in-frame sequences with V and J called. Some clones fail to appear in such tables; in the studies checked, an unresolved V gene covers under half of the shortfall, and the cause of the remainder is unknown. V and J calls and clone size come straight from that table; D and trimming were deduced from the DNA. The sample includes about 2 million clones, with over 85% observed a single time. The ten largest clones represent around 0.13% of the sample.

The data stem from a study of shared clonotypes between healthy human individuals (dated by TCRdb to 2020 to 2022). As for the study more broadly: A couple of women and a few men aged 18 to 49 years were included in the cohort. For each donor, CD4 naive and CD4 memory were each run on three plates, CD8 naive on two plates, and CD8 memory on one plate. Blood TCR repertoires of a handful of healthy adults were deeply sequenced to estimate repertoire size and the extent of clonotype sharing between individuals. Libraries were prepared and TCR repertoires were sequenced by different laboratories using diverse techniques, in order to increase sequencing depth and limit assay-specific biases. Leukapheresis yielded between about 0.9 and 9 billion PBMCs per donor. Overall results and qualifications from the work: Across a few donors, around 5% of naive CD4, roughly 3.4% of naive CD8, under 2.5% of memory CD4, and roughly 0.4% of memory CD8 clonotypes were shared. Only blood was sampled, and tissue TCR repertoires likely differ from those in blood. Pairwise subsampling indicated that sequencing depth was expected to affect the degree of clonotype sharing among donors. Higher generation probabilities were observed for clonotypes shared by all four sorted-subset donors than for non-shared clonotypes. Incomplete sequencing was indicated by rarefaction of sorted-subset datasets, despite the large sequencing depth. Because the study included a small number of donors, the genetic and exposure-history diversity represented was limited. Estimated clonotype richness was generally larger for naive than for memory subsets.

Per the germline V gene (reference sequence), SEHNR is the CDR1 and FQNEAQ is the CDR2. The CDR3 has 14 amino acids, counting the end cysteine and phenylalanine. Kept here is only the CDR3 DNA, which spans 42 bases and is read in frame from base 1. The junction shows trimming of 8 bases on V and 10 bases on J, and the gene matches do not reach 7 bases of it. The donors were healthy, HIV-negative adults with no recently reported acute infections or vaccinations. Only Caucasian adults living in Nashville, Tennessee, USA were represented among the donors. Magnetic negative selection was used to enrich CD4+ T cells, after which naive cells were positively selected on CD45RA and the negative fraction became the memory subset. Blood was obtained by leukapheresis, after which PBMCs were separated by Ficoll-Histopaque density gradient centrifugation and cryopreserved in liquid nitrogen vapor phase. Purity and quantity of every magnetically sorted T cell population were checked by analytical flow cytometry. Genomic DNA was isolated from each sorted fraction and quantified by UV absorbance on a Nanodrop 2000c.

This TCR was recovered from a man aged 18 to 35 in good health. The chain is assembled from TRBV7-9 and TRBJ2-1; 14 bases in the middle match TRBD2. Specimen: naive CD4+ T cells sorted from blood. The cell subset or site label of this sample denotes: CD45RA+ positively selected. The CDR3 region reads CASLTSGRALEQFF. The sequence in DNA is TGTGCCAGCTTGACTAGCGGGAGGGCCTTGGAGCAGTTCTTC.